These T cell receptor beta chains were read from a single sample in a study of blood T cell repertoires in COVID-19. The table came from immunoSEQ multiplex PCR; TCRdb's copy has only in-frame clones and leaves some out. The sample contains fewer than 200,000 clones, approximately 90% of which appear only once. The sequenced material came from peripheral blood. Receptors were obtained from a woman aged 65 to 85 with COVID-19, enrolled during active disease. CDR3s include the opening cysteine and the closing phenylalanine or tryptophan. Fields, in order: D gene, V gene, clone size, J gene, CDR3 protein, CDR3 DNA. D genes are given only for firm matches. Expanded clones are given a class, and other clones once, few, many or no size at all.

D gene: TRBD1
V gene: TRBV4-1
clone size: NA
J gene: TRBJ1-6
CDR3 protein: CASSRTTSRDRASPLHF
CDR3 DNA: TGCGCCAGCAGCCGAACTACGTCCCGGGACAGGGCTTCACCCCTCCACTTT

D gene: NA
V gene: TRBV3-1/TRBV3-2
clone size: NA
J gene: TRBJ2-2
CDR3 protein: CASSQGWASNTGELFF
CDR3 DNA: TGTGCCAGCAGCCAAGGGTGGGCCTCCAACACCGGGGAGCTGTTTTTT

D gene: NA
V gene: TRBV13
clone size: NA
J gene: TRBJ2-7
CDR3 protein: CASSLGSSYEQYF
CDR3 DNA: TGTGCCAGCAGCTTGGGCAGCTCCTACGAGCAGTACTTC

D gene: TRBD2
V gene: TRBV5-5
clone size: NA
J gene: TRBJ2-1
CDR3 protein: CASIISLGGDYNEQFF
CDR3 DNA: TGTGCCAGCATTATTTCCCTGGGGGGGGACTACAATGAGCAGTTCTTC

D gene: TRBD1
V gene: TRBV11-2
clone size: few
J gene: TRBJ2-7
CDR3 protein: CASSKTGSSSYEQYF
CDR3 DNA: TGTGCCAGCAGCAAGACAGGGTCGAGCTCCTACGAGCAGTACTTC

D gene: NA
V gene: TRBV11-3
clone size: NA
J gene: TRBJ1-1
CDR3 protein: CASSSEGSEAFF
CDR3 DNA: TGTGCCAGCAGCTCGGAGGGTTCTGAAGCTTTCTTT

D gene: NA
V gene: TRBV21-1
clone size: few
J gene: TRBJ1-2
CDR3 protein: CASSKASLVVSGQENGGYTF
CDR3 DNA: TGTGCCAGCAGCAAAGCGTCTTTGGTGGTTTCGGGTCAAGAAAATGGTGGCTACACCTTC

D gene: NA
V gene: TRBV6-2/TRBV6-3
clone size: NA
J gene: TRBJ1-1
CDR3 protein: CASSSFGRGDTEAFF
CDR3 DNA: TGTGCCAGCAGTTCATTCGGGAGGGGGGACACTGAAGCTTTCTTT

D gene: TRBD2
V gene: TRBV11-3
clone size: few
J gene: TRBJ2-7
CDR3 protein: CASSLMASGRTLTYEQYF
CDR3 DNA: TGTGCCAGCAGCTTAATGGCTAGCGGGAGGACTTTAACCTACGAGCAGTACTTC

D gene: NA
V gene: TRBV14
clone size: NA
J gene: TRBJ2-7
CDR3 protein: CASSPAWRGPYEQYF
CDR3 DNA: TGTGCCAGCAGCCCTGCCTGGAGGGGTCCCTACGAGCAGTACTTC

D gene: NA
V gene: TRBV7-2
clone size: NA
J gene: TRBJ2-1
CDR3 protein: CASSLMGTPYNEQFF
CDR3 DNA: TGTGCCAGCAGCTTAATGGGCACACCCTACAATGAGCAGTTCTTC

D gene: NA
V gene: TRBV12-3/TRBV12-4
clone size: NA
J gene: TRBJ1-1
CDR3 protein: CASSLKQNTEAFF
CDR3 DNA: TGTGCCAGCAGTTTGAAACAGAACACTGAAGCTTTCTTT

D gene: TRBD2
V gene: TRBV10-3
clone size: NA
J gene: TRBJ2-5
CDR3 protein: CAISESRLAGGNQETQYF
CDR3 DNA: TGTGCCATCAGTGAGTCCAGACTAGCGGGAGGCAACCAAGAGACCCAGTACTTC

D gene: NA
V gene: TRBV7-9
clone size: NA
J gene: TRBJ1-3
CDR3 protein: CASSSRENTIYF
CDR3 DNA: TGTGCCAGCAGCTCGAGAGAAAACACCATATATTTT

D gene: NA
V gene: TRBV9
clone size: NA
J gene: TRBJ2-5
CDR3 protein: CASSASETQYF
CDR3 DNA: TGTGCCAGCAGCGCCTCAGAGACCCAGTACTTC

D gene: NA
V gene: TRBV28
clone size: NA
J gene: TRBJ1-1
CDR3 protein: CASTPGTYDYGDTEAFF
CDR3 DNA: TGTGCCAGCACACCCGGGACTTACGATTATGGCGACACTGAAGCTTTCTTT

D gene: NA
V gene: TRBV4-3
clone size: few
J gene: TRBJ2-7
CDR3 protein: CASSQDTRGYEQYF
CDR3 DNA: TGCGCCAGCAGCCAAGATACTCGGGGATACGAGCAGTACTTC

D gene: NA
V gene: TRBV5-4
clone size: few
J gene: TRBJ1-3
CDR3 protein: CASSIDRSSGNTIYF
CDR3 DNA: TGTGCCAGCAGCATTGACAGAAGCTCTGGAAACACCATATATTTT

D gene: TRBD1
V gene: TRBV28
clone size: NA
J gene: TRBJ1-5
CDR3 protein: CASNQDRGLQPQHF
CDR3 DNA: TGTGCCAGCAACCAAGACAGGGGGCTTCAGCCCCAGCATTTT

D gene: NA
V gene: TRBV28
clone size: NA
J gene: TRBJ1-6
CDR3 protein: CASSLFGRYNSPLHF
CDR3 DNA: TGTGCCAGCAGTTTATTCGGCAGGTATAATTCACCCCTCCACTTT

D gene: TRBD1
V gene: TRBV28
clone size: NA
J gene: TRBJ1-4
CDR3 protein: CASRPGQINEKLFF
CDR3 DNA: TGTGCCAGCAGACCGGGACAGATAAATGAAAAACTGTTTTTT

D gene: TRBD2
V gene: TRBV3-1/TRBV3-2
clone size: NA
J gene: TRBJ2-1
CDR3 protein: CASSQDFGREVVTYNEQFF
CDR3 DNA: TGTGCCAGCAGCCAAGATTTCGGGCGGGAGGTTGTGACCTACAATGAGCAGTTCTTC

D gene: NA
V gene: TRBV6-6
clone size: NA
J gene: TRBJ1-5
CDR3 protein: CASTRQENSNQPQHF
CDR3 DNA: TGTGCCAGCACGCGACAGGAAAATAGCAATCAGCCCCAGCATTTT

D gene: NA
V gene: TRBV25-1
clone size: once
J gene: TRBJ1-1
CDR3 protein: CASSPSWGEGDTEAFF
CDR3 DNA: TGTGCCAGCAGCCCATCATGGGGGGAGGGCGACACTGAAGCTTTCTTT

D gene: NA
V gene: TRBV7-9
clone size: NA
J gene: TRBJ1-3
CDR3 protein: CASTKTGLLGGRNTIYF
CDR3 DNA: TGTGCCAGCACCAAGACGGGGCTCCTAGGAGGGAGAAACACCATATATTTT

D gene: NA
V gene: TRBV9
clone size: NA
J gene: TRBJ2-2
CDR3 protein: CASSAASTGELFF
CDR3 DNA: TGTGCCAGCAGCGCTGCGTCCACCGGGGAGCTGTTTTTT

D gene: NA
V gene: TRBV28
clone size: NA
J gene: TRBJ2-4
CDR3 protein: CASSSGLLKSINF
CDR3 DNA: TGTGCCAGCAGTTCGGGTCTACTCAAATCAATCAACTTC

D gene: TRBD2
V gene: TRBV29-1
clone size: NA
J gene: TRBJ2-5
CDR3 protein: CSAGTSGVAQETQYF
CDR3 DNA: TGCAGCGCCGGGACTAGCGGGGTCGCCCAAGAGACCCAGTACTTC

D gene: NA
V gene: TRBV5-8
clone size: few
J gene: TRBJ1-6
CDR3 protein: CASSFGVITYNSPLHF
CDR3 DNA: TGTGCCAGCAGCTTCGGAGTTATCACCTATAATTCACCCCTCCACTTT

D gene: TRBD1
V gene: TRBV6-5
clone size: NA
J gene: TRBJ2-7
CDR3 protein: CASSRQGQRTYEQYF
CDR3 DNA: TGTGCCAGCAGTCGTCAGGGACAGCGAACCTACGAGCAGTACTTC

D gene: TRBD1
V gene: TRBV23-1
clone size: NA
J gene: TRBJ1-5
CDR3 protein: CASSQSSRGPKYSNQPQHF
CDR3 DNA: TGCGCCAGCAGTCAATCATCCAGGGGGCCGAAGTATAGCAATCAGCCCCAGCATTTT

D gene: NA
V gene: TRBV10-3
clone size: NA
J gene: TRBJ1-1
CDR3 protein: CAISVEGSEAFF
CDR3 DNA: TGTGCCATCAGTGTAGAGGGATCTGAAGCTTTCTTT

D gene: TRBD1
V gene: TRBV18
clone size: few
J gene: TRBJ1-1
CDR3 protein: CASSPPARGTEAFF
CDR3 DNA: TGTGCCAGCTCACCCCCCGCCAGGGGGACTGAAGCTTTCTTT

D gene: NA
V gene: TRBV6-5
clone size: once
J gene: TRBJ2-1
CDR3 protein: CASSYFGLNEQFF
CDR3 DNA: TGTGCCAGCAGTTACTTTGGACTGAATGAGCAGTTCTTC

D gene: NA
V gene: TRBV30
clone size: NA
J gene: TRBJ1-2
CDR3 protein: CAWSQGWDYGYTF
CDR3 DNA: TGTGCCTGGAGTCAGGGATGGGACTATGGCTACACCTTC

D gene: TRBD1
V gene: TRBV7-2
clone size: NA
J gene: TRBJ1-4
CDR3 protein: CASSPGQGREKLFF
CDR3 DNA: TGTGCCAGCAGCCCGGGACAGGGTAGGGAAAAACTGTTTTTT

D gene: TRBD2
V gene: TRBV4-2
clone size: NA
J gene: TRBJ2-3
CDR3 protein: CASSPSGGGGTDTQYF
CDR3 DNA: TGTGCCAGCAGCCCCTCGGGCGGGGGGGGCACAGATACGCAGTATTTT

D gene: TRBD2
V gene: TRBV10-3
clone size: few
J gene: TRBJ2-5
CDR3 protein: CAISGLAGGAGETQYF
CDR3 DNA: TGTGCCATCAGTGGACTAGCGGGAGGAGCTGGAGAGACCCAGTACTTC

D gene: NA
V gene: TRBV23-1
clone size: NA
J gene: TRBJ1-1
CDR3 protein: CASSQRERGYTEAFF
CDR3 DNA: TGCGCCAGCAGTCAAAGAGAGCGTGGGTACACTGAAGCTTTCTTT

D gene: NA
V gene: TRBV5-1
clone size: NA
J gene: TRBJ2-1
CDR3 protein: CASSLARLNNEQFF
CDR3 DNA: TGCGCCAGCAGCTTGGCCCGCCTAAACAATGAGCAGTTCTTC